This record concerns one TCR beta chain sequence. Its matching antigen is unknown. Using immunoSEQ multiplex PCR, the repertoire was profiled, and TCRdb retains in-frame clones only, with some absent. Here the sample spans about 78,000 clones, about 90% being singletons. This entry belongs to a study of OX40 agonist ivuxolimab in advanced cancers. Study context: Among those treated, three patients had partial responses, one with hepatocellular carcinoma and two with cutaneous melanoma.

Whole-study results and caveats: On average, CD8+ T cells showed a greater number of expanded clones than CD4+.

This CDR3 contains 14 residues. CDR1 is SGHRS, CDR2 YFSETQ, per germline. Trimming took off 4 bases at V and 6 bases at J, with 17 bases between the two ends. The V gene is TRBV5-1, the J gene TRBJ2-7; tentative D call: TRBD2 (6 bases). Sequenced here: CD4+ or CD8+ T cells sorted from blood, sampled in a trial of the OX40 agonist ivuxolimab. The TCR comes from an adult with an advanced solid tumor such as melanoma, head and neck, liver or kidney cancer. The CDR3 sequence: CASSQALAPSEQYF. In DNA form, the CDR3 reads TGCGCCAGCAGCCAAGCACTAGCCCCCTCCGAGCAGTACTTC.